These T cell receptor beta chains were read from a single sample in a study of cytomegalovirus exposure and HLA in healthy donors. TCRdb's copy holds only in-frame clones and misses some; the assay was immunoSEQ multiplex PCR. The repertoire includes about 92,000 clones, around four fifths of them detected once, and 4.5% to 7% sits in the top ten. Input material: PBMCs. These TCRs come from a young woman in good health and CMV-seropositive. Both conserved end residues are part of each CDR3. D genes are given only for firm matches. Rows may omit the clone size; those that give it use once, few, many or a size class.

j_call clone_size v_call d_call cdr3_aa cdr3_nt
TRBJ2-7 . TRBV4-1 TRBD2 CASSQDPGSGRTYEQYF TGCGCCAGCAGCCAAGATCCGGGTAGCGGGAGGACCTACGAGCAGTACTTC
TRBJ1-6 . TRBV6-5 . CASSQQDSKNSPLHF TGTGCCAGCAGTCAACAGGACAGTAAAAATTCACCCCTCCACTTT
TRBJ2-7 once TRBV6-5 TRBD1 CASSYRLAQGANEQYF TGTGCCAGCAGTTATAGGCTTGCGCAGGGGGCCAACGAGCAGTACTTC
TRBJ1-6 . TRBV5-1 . CASSSGLTINSPLHF TGCGCCAGCAGCTCGGGACTGACGATTAATTCACCCCTCCACTTT
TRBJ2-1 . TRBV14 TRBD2 CASSRYGGLADNEQFF TGTGCCAGCAGCCGATACGGGGGACTAGCCGACAATGAGCAGTTCTTC
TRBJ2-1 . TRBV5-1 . CASSGDGSSYNEQFF TGCGCCAGCAGCGGAGACGGGAGCTCCTACAATGAGCAGTTCTTC
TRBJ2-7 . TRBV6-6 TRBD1 CASSSGTGGTYEQYF TGTGCCAGCAGCTCCGGGACAGGGGGTACCTACGAGCAGTACTTC
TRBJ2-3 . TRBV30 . CAWKGTTSATDTQYF TGTGCCTGGAAGGGAACGACTAGTGCCACAGATACGCAGTATTTT
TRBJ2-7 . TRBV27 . CASSSQTGTNYEQYF TGTGCCAGCAGTTCACAGACAGGAACTAACTACGAGCAGTACTTC
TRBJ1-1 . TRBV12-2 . CASRPQGGEGNTEAFF TGTGCAAGTCGCCCACAAGGTGGGGAGGGGAACACTGAAGCTTTCTTT
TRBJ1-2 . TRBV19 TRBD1 CASTGTGYYGYTF TGTGCCAGCACCGGGACAGGGTACTATGGCTACACCTTC
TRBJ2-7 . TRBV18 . CASSPQGSEQYF TGTGCCAGCTCGCCGCAGGGTTCCGAGCAGTACTTC
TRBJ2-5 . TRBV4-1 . CASSQGFAIGSSEETQYF TGCGCCAGCAGCCAAGGATTCGCGATAGGGAGCTCCGAGGAGACCCAGTACTTC
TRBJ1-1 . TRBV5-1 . CASSLFQGRNTEAFF TGCGCCAGCAGCTTGTTCCAGGGCAGGAACACTGAAGCTTTCTTT
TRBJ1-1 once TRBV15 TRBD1 CATSEGQADGEAFF TGTGCCACCAGCGAGGGACAGGCGGATGGTGAAGCTTTCTTT
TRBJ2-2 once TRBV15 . CATSRGRGAGELFF TGTGCCACCAGCAGGGGGAGGGGGGCCGGGGAGCTGTTTTTT
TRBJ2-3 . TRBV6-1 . CASRRSSSTDTQYF TGTGCCAGCAGAAGGAGCTCTAGCACAGATACGCAGTATTTT
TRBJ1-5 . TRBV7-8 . CASSFNGDSNQPQHF TGTGCCAGCAGCTTCAACGGGGATAGCAATCAGCCCCAGCATTTT
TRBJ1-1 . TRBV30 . CASSTPNTEAFF TGTGCCAGCTCGACACCGAACACTGAAGCTTTCTTT
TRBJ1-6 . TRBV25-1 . CASSDELSSYNSPLHF TGTGCCAGCAGTGACGAGCTTAGCTCCTATAATTCACCCCTCCACTTT
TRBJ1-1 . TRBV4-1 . CASSQAGVVTEAFF TGCGCCAGCAGCCAAGCAGGGGTGGTAACTGAAGCTTTCTTT
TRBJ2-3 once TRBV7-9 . CASSLVADTQYF TGTGCCAGCAGCTTAGTAGCAGATACGCAGTATTTT
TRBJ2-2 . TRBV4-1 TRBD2 CASSQDELAGGTGELFF TGCGCCAGCAGCCAAGATGAGCTAGCGGGGGGAACCGGGGAGCTGTTTTTT
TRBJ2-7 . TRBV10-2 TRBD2 CASRGLAEKNEQYF TGCGCCAGCAGGGGACTAGCGGAAAAAAACGAGCAGTACTTC
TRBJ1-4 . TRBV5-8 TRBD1 CASSIYRGTNEKLFF TGTGCCAGCAGTATCTACAGGGGAACTAATGAAAAACTGTTTTTT
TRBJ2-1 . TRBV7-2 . CASSLQINEQFF TGTGCCAGCAGCTTACAGATCAATGAGCAGTTCTTC
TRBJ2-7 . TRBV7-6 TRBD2 CASSPGGMRSYEQYF TGTGCCAGCAGCCCGGGGGGAATGAGGTCCTACGAGCAGTACTTC
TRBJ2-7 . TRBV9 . CASSVAGTGSSYEQYF TGTGCCAGCAGCGTAGCTGGGACCGGGAGCTCCTACGAGCAGTACTTC
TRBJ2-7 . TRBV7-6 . CASSSELRQLAYEQYF TGTGCCAGCAGCTCAGAGTTAAGACAGCTCGCCTACGAGCAGTACTTC
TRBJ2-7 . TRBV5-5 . CASSLAYSSYEQYF TGTGCCAGCAGCTTGGCCTACAGCTCCTACGAGCAGTACTTC
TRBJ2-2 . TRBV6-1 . CASSGGESSGELFF TGTGCCAGCAGTGGGGGCGAATCGAGCGGGGAGCTGTTTTTT
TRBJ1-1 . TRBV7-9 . CSSSLEGPEAFF TGTTCCAGCAGCTTGGAGGGGCCTGAAGCTTTCTTT
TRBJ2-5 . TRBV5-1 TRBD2 CASSLKPGLAGGPETQYF TGCGCCAGCAGCCTTAAACCGGGACTAGCGGGAGGTCCGGAGACCCAGTACTTC
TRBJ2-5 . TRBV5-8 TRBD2 CASSLAIYAGGRETQYF TGTGCCAGCAGCTTGGCGATATATGCGGGGGGGCGTGAGACCCAGTACTTC
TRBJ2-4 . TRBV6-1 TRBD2 CASSEARRLAPLRVEDIQYF TGTGCCAGCAGTGAAGCGCGGAGACTAGCGCCTCTGAGGGTTGAGGACATTCAGTACTTC
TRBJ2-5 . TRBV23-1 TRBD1 CASSQVTGVEETQYF TGCGCCAGCAGTCAGGTAACAGGGGTCGAGGAGACCCAGTACTTC
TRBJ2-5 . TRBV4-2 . CASSQAFQTRSRTQYF TGTGCCAGCAGCCAAGCATTCCAGACTCGTTCGCGGACCCAGTACTTC
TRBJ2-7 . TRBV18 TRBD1 CASSPPGQALLEQYF TGTGCCAGCTCACCTCCGGGACAGGCCCTTCTGGAGCAGTACTTC
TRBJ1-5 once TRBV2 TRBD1 CASSALRTGRHQPQHF TGTGCCAGCAGTGCCCTACGGACAGGGAGGCATCAGCCCCAGCATTTT
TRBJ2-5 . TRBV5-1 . CASSATPGHSAKETQYF TGCGCCAGCAGCGCAACGCCGGGACACTCCGCTAAAGAGACCCAGTACTTC
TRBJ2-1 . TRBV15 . CATSRDYAWSSYNEQFF TGTGCCACCAGCAGAGATTACGCGTGGAGCTCCTACAATGAGCAGTTCTTC
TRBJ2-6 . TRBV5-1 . CASSLRVSGANVLTF TGCGCCAGCAGCTTGCGAGTGTCTGGGGCCAACGTCCTGACTTTC
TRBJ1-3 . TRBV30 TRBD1 CAWSVRQGMNTIYF TGTGCCTGGAGTGTTCGACAGGGGATGAACACCATATATTTT
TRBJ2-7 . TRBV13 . CASSERGSYEQYF TGTGCCAGCAGCGAAAGGGGGTCCTACGAGCAGTACTTC
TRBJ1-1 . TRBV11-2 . CASSRRENTEAFF TGTGCCAGCAGCCGACGGGAGAACACTGAAGCTTTCTTT
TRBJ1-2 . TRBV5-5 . CASSLDLRGWDYGYTF TGTGCCAGCAGCTTGGACCTAAGGGGATGGGACTATGGCTACACCTTC
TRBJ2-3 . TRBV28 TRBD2 CASNLSGSSTDTQYF TGTGCCAGCAACCTTAGCGGGAGCAGCACAGATACGCAGTATTTT
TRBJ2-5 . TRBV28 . CASSLGGVQETQYF TGTGCCAGCAGTTTGGGGGGTGTTCAAGAGACCCAGTACTTC
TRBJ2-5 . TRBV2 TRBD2 CASSDPSGSGETQYF TGTGCCAGCAGTGACCCCAGCGGGAGCGGGGAGACCCAGTACTTC
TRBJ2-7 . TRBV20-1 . CSALLGYEQYF TGCAGTGCGCTACTAGGTTACGAGCAGTACTTC
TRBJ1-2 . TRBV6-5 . CASSYSGEAYYGYTF TGTGCCAGCAGTTACTCAGGAGAGGCATACTATGGCTACACCTTC
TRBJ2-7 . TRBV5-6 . CASSLLSQYEQYF TGTGCCAGCAGCTTGCTGTCCCAGTACGAGCAGTACTTC
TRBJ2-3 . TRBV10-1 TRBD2 CASSGTSGVADTQYF TGCGCCAGCAGTGGGACTAGCGGGGTCGCAGATACGCAGTATTTT